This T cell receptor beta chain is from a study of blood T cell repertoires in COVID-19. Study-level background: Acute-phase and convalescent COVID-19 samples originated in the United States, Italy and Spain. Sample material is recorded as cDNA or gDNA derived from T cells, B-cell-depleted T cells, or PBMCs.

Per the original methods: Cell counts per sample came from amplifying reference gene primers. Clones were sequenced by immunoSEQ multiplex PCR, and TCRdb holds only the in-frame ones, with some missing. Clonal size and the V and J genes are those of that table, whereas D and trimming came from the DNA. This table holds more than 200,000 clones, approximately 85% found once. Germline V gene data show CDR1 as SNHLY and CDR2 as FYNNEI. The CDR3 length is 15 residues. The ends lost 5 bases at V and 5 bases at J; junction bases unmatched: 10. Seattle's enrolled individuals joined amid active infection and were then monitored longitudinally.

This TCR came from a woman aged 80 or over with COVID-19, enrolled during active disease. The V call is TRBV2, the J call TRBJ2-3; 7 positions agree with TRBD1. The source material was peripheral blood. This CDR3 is CASSRQGRTIDTQYF. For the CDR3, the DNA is TGTGCCAGCAGTCGACAGGGACGAACGATAGATACGCAGTATTTT. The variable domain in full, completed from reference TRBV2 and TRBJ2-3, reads EPEVTQTPSHQVTQMGQEVILRCVPISNHLYFYWYRQILGQKVEFLVSFYNNEISEKSEIFDDQFSVERPDGSNFTLKIRSTKLEDSAMYFCASSRQGRTIDTQYFGPGTRLTVL.